This T cell receptor beta chain came from a study of T cells in Graves' hyperthyroidism and ophthalmopathy. RNA transcripts were the template for amplifying TCR beta CDR3 regions. TCR CDR3 regions were first amplified by RT-PCR with HTBI primers. TCRdb reanalysed the multiplex PCR reads using MiXCR and keeps one entry per CDR3 protein. This table has 450,000 to 700,000 distinct CDR3 sequences, roughly 50% appearing once. Diagnoses used clinical symptoms, serum thyroxine and TRAb, thyroid ultrasound and orbital computed tomography. This clonotype was observed at least ten times. The CDR3 has 15 residues. Germline CDR1 reads SGHKS; CDR2 reads YYEKEE (reference sequence). V trimming: 4 bases; J trimming: 2 bases; junction bases outside the gene matches: 9.

The TCR sequence derives from an adult woman with Graves' disease, either hyperthyroidism or ophthalmopathy (not recorded which). The rearrangement uses TRBV5-5 and TRBJ2-7; 7 nucleotides align to TRBD2. Input material: peripheral blood or thyroid tissue (not recorded which). CDR3 DNA: TGTGCCAGCAGCCGAATAGCGGGCCCCCCCTACGAGCAGTACTTC. Translated: CASSRIAGPPYEQYF.